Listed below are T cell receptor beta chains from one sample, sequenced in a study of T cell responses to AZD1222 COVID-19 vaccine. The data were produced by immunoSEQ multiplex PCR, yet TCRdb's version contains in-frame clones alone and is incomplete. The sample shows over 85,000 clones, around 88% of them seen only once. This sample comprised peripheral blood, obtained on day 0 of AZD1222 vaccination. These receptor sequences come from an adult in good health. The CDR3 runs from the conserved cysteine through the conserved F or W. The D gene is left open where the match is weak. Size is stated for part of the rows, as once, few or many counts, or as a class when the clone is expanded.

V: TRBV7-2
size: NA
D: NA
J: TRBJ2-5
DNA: TGTGCCAGCAGCTTAGGGGCGTTGGAGACCCAGTACTTC
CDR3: CASSLGALETQYF

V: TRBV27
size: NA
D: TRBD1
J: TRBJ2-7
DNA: TGTGCCAGCAGATTACAGGGGGCGATCTTCTACGAGCAGTACTTC
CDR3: CASRLQGAIFYEQYF

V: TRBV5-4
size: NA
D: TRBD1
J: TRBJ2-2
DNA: TGTGCCAGCAGCTTGGGGACAGGGTCGACCGGGGAGCTGTTTTTT
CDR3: CASSLGTGSTGELFF

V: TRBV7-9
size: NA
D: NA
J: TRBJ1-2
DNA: TGTGCCAGCAGCTTAGCTGACACCGGAGGCTACACCTTC
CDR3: CASSLADTGGYTF

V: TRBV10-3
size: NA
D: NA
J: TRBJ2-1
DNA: TGTGCCATCAGTAAAGACAAGTACAATGAGCAGTTCTTC
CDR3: CAISKDKYNEQFF

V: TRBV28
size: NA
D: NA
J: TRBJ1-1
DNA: TGTGCCAGCAGTCCAAGAATGCGACCATATGAAGCTTTCTTT
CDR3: CASSPRMRPYEAFF

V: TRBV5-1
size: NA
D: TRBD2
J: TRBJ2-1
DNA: TGCGCCAGCAGCCTTCTGGGGGGGACCTACAATGAGCAGTTCTTC
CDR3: CASSLLGGTYNEQFF

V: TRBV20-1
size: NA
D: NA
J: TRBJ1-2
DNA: TGCAGTGCTAGAGGGGGGATTGGCTACACCTTC
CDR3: CSARGGIGYTF

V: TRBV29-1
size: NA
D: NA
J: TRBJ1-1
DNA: TGCAGCGTTGGGGGAGGCACTGAAGCTTTCTTT
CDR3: CSVGGGTEAFF

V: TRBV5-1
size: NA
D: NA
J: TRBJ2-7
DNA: TGCGCCAGCAGCTTGGAAGGCAACCCAGGCTACGAGCAGTACTTC
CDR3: CASSLEGNPGYEQYF

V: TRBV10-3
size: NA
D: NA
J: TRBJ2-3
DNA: TGTGCCATCAGTGAGCCCGGGGCGGTTCAGGATACGCAGTATTTT
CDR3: CAISEPGAVQDTQYF

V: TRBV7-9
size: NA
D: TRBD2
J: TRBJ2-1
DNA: TGTGCCAGCAGCTTAGGACTAGCGGGGGCCCAGTATTACAATGAGCAGTTCTTC
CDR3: CASSLGLAGAQYYNEQFF

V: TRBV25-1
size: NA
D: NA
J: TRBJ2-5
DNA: TGTGCCAGCAGTGACGGGGGACTAGAGACCCAGTACTTC
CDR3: CASSDGGLETQYF

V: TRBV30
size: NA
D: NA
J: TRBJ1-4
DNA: TGTGCCGGGGCGGCGGGGGCGTATGAAAAACTGTTTTTT
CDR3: CAGAAGAYEKLFF

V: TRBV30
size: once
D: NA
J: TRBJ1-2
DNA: TGTGCCTGGAGTGTTGAGGGGTCTGGCTACACCTTC
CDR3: CAWSVEGSGYTF

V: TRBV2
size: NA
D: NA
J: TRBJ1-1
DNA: TGTGCCAGCAAACCGGACTGGAACACTGAAGCTTTCTTT
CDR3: CASKPDWNTEAFF

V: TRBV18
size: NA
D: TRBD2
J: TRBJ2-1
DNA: TGTGCCAGCTCCATTCAAGCGGGAGGGTACAATGAGCAGTTCTTC
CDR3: CASSIQAGGYNEQFF

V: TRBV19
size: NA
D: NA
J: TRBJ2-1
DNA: TGTGCCAGCCCCCTCTTCGGGACACTCTACAATGAGCAGTTCTTC
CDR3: CASPLFGTLYNEQFF

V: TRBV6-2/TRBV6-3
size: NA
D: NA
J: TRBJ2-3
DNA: TGTGCCAGCAGTTTCCCCGAGCGGCCAAAGGGCGGGCAGTTCGATACGCAGTATTTT
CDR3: CASSFPERPKGGQFDTQYF

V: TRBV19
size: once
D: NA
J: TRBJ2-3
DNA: TGTGCCACCTGGCTGACTGGCACAGATACGCAGTATTTT
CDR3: CATWLTGTDTQYF

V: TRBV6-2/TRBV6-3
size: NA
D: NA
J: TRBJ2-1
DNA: TGTGCCAGCAGTTACGAAGGAGTTCTCGATGAGCAGTTCTTC
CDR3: CASSYEGVLDEQFF

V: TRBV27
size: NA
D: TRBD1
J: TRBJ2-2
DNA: TGTGCCACCACCGGGACAGCGAACACCGGGGAGCTGTTTTTT
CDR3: CATTGTANTGELFF

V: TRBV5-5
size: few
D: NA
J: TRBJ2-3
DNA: TGTGCCAGCATCAATACCATTACGGGACTTAACACAGATACGCAGTATTTT
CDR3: CASINTITGLNTDTQYF

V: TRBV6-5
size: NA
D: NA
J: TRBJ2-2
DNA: TGTGCCAGCAGTTACGGTGGGAGAAGAACCGGGGAGCTGTTTTTT
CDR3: CASSYGGRRTGELFF

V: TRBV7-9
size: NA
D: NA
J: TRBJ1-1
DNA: TGTGCCAGCAGCTTACAGGCGGGTAACACTGAAGCTTTCTTT
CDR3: CASSLQAGNTEAFF

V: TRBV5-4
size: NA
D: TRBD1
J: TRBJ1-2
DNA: TGTGCCAGCAGCTTGGGACAGGGACAGGACTATAACTATGGCTACACCTTC
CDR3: CASSLGQGQDYNYGYTF

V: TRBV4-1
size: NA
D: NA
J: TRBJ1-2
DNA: TGCGCCAGCAGCCAAGATCAGGGATACTCTGGCTATGGCTACACCTTC
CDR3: CASSQDQGYSGYGYTF

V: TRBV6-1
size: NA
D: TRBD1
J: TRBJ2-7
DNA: TGTGCCAGCAGGGGGACAGGGTTTTACGAGCAGTACTTC
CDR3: CASRGTGFYEQYF

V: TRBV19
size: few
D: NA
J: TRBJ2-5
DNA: TGTGCCAGTAGTATAGACGGACGGGGGCTGGTAGGTCAAGAGACCCAGTACTTC
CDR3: CASSIDGRGLVGQETQYF

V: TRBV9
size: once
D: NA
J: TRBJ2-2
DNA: TGTGCCAGCAGCGTAGGAGCCGGGGTCGGGGAGCTGTTTTTT
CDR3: CASSVGAGVGELFF